This TCR beta chain appears in the sequencing data of a study of T cell responses to AZD1222 COVID-19 vaccine (dated by TCRdb to the early 2020s). In terms of the full investigation: A total of 230 to 250 trial participants underwent TCR sequencing, of whom approximately 200 had received two doses of AZD1222 and some 25 had received two doses of the MenACWY control vaccine. Trial participants were enrolled into age subgroups of 18-55, 56-69 and 70-plus years, which contained around 140, 26 and 57 TCR-sequenced participants, respectively.

Only a few counts were recorded for this clone. What antigen it recognizes has not been identified. No base quality information exists; no much larger clone differs at one position. The study at large found these results: Because no day 14 peak-response samples were available, the repertoires could be characterized only after the peak T cell response. Participants were mostly white British, with more females than males. The authors suggested clonal diversity may have been underestimated. After two AZD1222 doses, spike-specific TCR breadth and depth were significantly higher than at day 0 and than in MenACWY recipients. Conclusions about previously exposed vaccinees are limited, since just six or seven AZD1222 recipients were seropositive for SARS-CoV-2 at baseline. Vaccine-associated CD4 TCRs spanned the whole spike protein, with dominant responses in regions 160-218 and 743-854. In the small 56-69-year group, the increase in depth fell short of significance, most likely because of low power. Nearly half of unique spike-specific TCRs reportedly recognized epitopes outside regions mutated in the B.1.351 and B.1.1.7 variants.

The CDR3 regions of human TCRbeta chains were analyzed by immunosequencing. The study's own analysis went as follows. Repertoire TCRs were matched against a reference library of SARS-CoV-2-specific TCRs generated with the MIRA antigen-specificity platform. Breadth meant the fraction of unique TCRs that were SARS-CoV-2-associated, whereas depth meant the fraction of total T cells that were SARS-CoV-2-associated. Using the MIRA data, each spike-specific TCR was mapped to the spike region that the TCR reacts to and placed in a CD4 or CD8 class. Log10-transformed breadth and depth values were compared by one-way ANOVA with Sidak's multiple comparisons tests. The clones in this table, taken by TCRdb from immuneACCESS, are in-frame only. Not every clone is retained; where verified, under half of the shortfall comes from an unresolved V gene, and the cause of the rest is unknown. That table furnishes V, J and clone size, whereas the DNA furnished D and trimming. This sample is represented by 120,000 to 150,000 clones; 91% of them were singletons. The top ten clonotypes cover around 8% of the sample.

Taken with the paper, the label for time point translates to: about 28 days (+/-7) after the second vaccine dose. The sample's treatment or condition, from its label and the paper: meningococcal conjugate vaccine given as trial control. Vaccinee samples were obtained from the UK trials COV001 and COV002, which included a single-blind randomized controlled phase 2/3 trial of AZD1222 (ChAdOx1 nCoV-19) in healthy adults. For TCRbeta chain sequencing, PBMC samples were collected from trial participants at day 0 and at day 28 after the second dose. As encoded in the germline V gene, CDR1 is MNHEY while CDR2 is SVGEGT. Taken from cysteine to phenylalanine, the CDR3 has 13 residues. Of the read, only the CDR3 DNA is kept; its 39 bases are in frame from base 1. V lost 2 bases and J lost 6 bases; the stretch between them is 7 bases long.

The chain is encoded by TRBV6-2 or TRBV6-3 joined to TRBJ2-2; no D segment can be confidently identified. Material: peripheral blood, obtained 28 days after the second dose of the MenACWY control vaccine. The TCR originated in an adult who received the MenACWY meningococcal vaccine as a control. The CDR3 in this case is CASSYIRSGELFF. The sequence in DNA is TGTGCCAGCAGTTACATTAGGTCCGGGGAGCTGTTTTTT.